This is a list of T cell receptor beta chains from one sample in a study of blood T cell repertoires in COVID-19. Libraries were prepared by immunoSEQ multiplex PCR; TCRdb keeps only in-frame clonotypes and omits some of them. The sample shows about 390,000 clones, roughly 86% of them seen only once. The sequenced sample was peripheral blood. These receptor sequences come from a woman in her sixties with COVID-19, enrolled during active disease. The CDR3 runs from the conserved cysteine through the conserved F or W. Each record gives: D gene, V gene, J gene, clone size, CDR3 protein, CDR3 DNA. A D gene is named only where the DNA matches it firmly. Part of the rows lack a size; the others show once, few, many or a class for expanded clones.

-	TRBV19	TRBJ1-5	-	CASSIDLARVGLNNQPQHF	TGTGCCAGTAGTATAGATCTAGCCAGGGTGGGACTAAACAATCAGCCCCAGCATTTT
-	TRBV20-1	TRBJ2-1	once	CSAWEYNEQFF	TGCAGTGCTTGGGAGTACAATGAGCAGTTCTTC
-	TRBV9	TRBJ1-1	once	CARGPTEAFF	TGTGCCAGGGGGCCCACTGAAGCTTTCTTT
-	TRBV19	TRBJ2-2	-	CASSIEGRGSGELFF	TGTGCCAGTAGTATAGAGGGCAGGGGATCCGGGGAGCTGTTTTTT
TRBD1	TRBV5-4	TRBJ2-1	-	CASGLNGQGGNEQFF	TGTGCCAGCGGTCTAAATGGACAGGGGGGGAATGAGCAGTTCTTC
TRBD1	TRBV18	TRBJ2-7	-	CASSPLQGAKKEQYF	TGTGCCAGCTCACCCCTGCAGGGGGCGAAGAAAGAGCAGTACTTC
-	TRBV30	TRBJ1-5	-	CAWSVKRTSQPQHF	TGTGCCTGGAGTGTAAAACGGACTAGTCAGCCCCAGCATTTT
TRBD2	TRBV11-2	TRBJ2-5	-	CASSIDGRETQYF	TGTGCCAGCAGCATCGACGGGAGGGAGACCCAGTACTTC
TRBD1	TRBV6-5	TRBJ1-1	-	CASSYTRTGSSEAFF	TGTGCCAGCAGTTACACGAGGACAGGGTCATCTGAAGCTTTCTTT
-	TRBV5-1	TRBJ2-7	-	CASSLRQGYDEQYF	TGCGCCAGCAGCTTGCGGCAGGGATATGACGAGCAGTACTTC
-	TRBV5-6	TRBJ2-7	-	CASSLGGLRNEQYF	TGTGCCAGCAGCTTGGGGGGGCTAAGGAACGAGCAGTACTTC
TRBD2	TRBV6-5	TRBJ2-5	-	CASTRREGGETQYF	TGTGCCAGCACACGTAGGGAGGGAGGGGAGACCCAGTACTTC
-	TRBV19	TRBJ1-1	-	CASSMGRLNTEAFF	TGTGCCAGTAGTATGGGCCGATTGAACACTGAAGCTTTCTTT
-	TRBV6-5	TRBJ1-5	-	CASSYMPGPNQPQHF	TGTGCCAGCAGTTATATGCCAGGGCCCAATCAGCCCCAGCATTTT
TRBD2	TRBV9	TRBJ2-5	-	CASSPRQRGFQETQYF	TGTGCCAGCAGCCCACGCCAGCGGGGTTTCCAAGAGACCCAGTACTTC
TRBD1	TRBV5-4	TRBJ1-2	-	CASSSPGQGRSNYGYTF	TGTGCCAGCAGCTCGCCGGGACAGGGGCGATCTAACTATGGCTACACCTTC
TRBD2	TRBV6-8	TRBJ2-2	once	CASSRGLAGGPVSTGELFF	TGTGCCAGCAGTAGGGGACTAGCGGGGGGGCCAGTGAGCACCGGGGAGCTGTTTTTT
TRBD2	TRBV19	TRBJ2-7	-	CASSIEAGASSYEQYF	TGTGCCAGTAGTATAGAAGCGGGGGCTAGCTCCTACGAGCAGTACTTC
-	TRBV11-1	TRBJ2-1	-	CASSSRLGNHNEQFF	TGTGCCAGCAGCTCCCGTCTGGGCAACCACAATGAGCAGTTCTTC
-	TRBV7-2	TRBJ2-7	-	CASKDAPGSYEQYF	TGTGCCAGCAAAGATGCCCCCGGGTCCTACGAGCAGTACTTC
TRBD1	TRBV11-2	TRBJ1-2	-	CASSLVAGQGAGKNYGYTF	TGTGCCAGCAGCTTAGTGGCGGGACAGGGGGCTGGAAAAAACTATGGCTACACCTTC
TRBD2	TRBV5-1	TRBJ2-2	-	CASRPSGGDTGELFF	TGCGCCAGCAGACCCAGCGGGGGGGACACCGGGGAGCTGTTTTTT